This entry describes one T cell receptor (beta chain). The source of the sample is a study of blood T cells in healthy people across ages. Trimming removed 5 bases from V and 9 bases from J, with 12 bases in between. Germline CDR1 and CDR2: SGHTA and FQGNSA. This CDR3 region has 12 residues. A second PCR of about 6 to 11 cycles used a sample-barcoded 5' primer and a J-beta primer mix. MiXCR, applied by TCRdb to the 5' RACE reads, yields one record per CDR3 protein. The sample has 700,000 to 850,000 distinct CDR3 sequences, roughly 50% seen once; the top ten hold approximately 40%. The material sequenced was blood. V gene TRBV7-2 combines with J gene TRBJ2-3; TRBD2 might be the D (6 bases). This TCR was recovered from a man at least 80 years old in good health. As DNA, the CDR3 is TGTGCCAGCAGCCCCCCGGGGAGGACGCAGTATTTT. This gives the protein CASSPPGRTQYF.